This TCR beta chain came from a study of blood T cell repertoires in COVID-19. As for the study in general: COVID-19 samples, acute and convalescent, were from the United States, Italy and Spain.

The protocol was immunoSEQ multiplex PCR, while the TCRdb copy is restricted to in-frame clones and leaves out a portion. The sample consists of approximately 210,000 clones, about 85% of them appearing once. The CDR3 is made up of 17 amino acids. Deletions cut 2 bases from V and 2 bases from J, with 15 bases between. Germline V gives CDR1 MNHNS, CDR2 SASEGT. The material sequenced was peripheral blood. The rearrangement uses TRBV6-1 and TRBJ2-2; unclear D gene. The clonotype was recovered from a man in his 70s with acute or convalescent COVID-19. The CDR3: CASSEYYRELNTGELFF. Here the CDR3 DNA reads TGTGCCAGCAGTGAATATTATCGAGAACTCAACACCGGGGAGCTGTTTTTT.